These T cell receptor beta chains were read from a single sample in a study of blood T cell repertoires in COVID-19. Sequencing was performed with immunoSEQ multiplex PCR; in TCRdb, only in-frame clones are kept and a portion is missing. The sample lists 150,000 to 200,000 clones, about nine tenths occurring once. The sequenced material came from PBMCs or T cells enriched from blood (not recorded which). These receptor sequences come from a woman between 18 and 30 years old who had recovered from COVID-19. Each CDR3 is given with its conserved first and last residue. The D gene is left open where the match is weak. Clone size is given for some rows only: seen once, a few or many times, or a class if the clone is expanded.

>TRBV24-1|-|-|TRBJ2-3
TGTGCCACCAGTGATCGAGGGAGCACAGATACGCAGTATTTT
CATSDRGSTDTQYF
>TRBV7-9|-|-|TRBJ1-1
TGTGCCAGCAGCTCTAACGACAGAAACACTGAAGCTTTCTTT
CASSSNDRNTEAFF
>TRBV9|-|-|TRBJ2-1
TGTGCCAGCAGCGTTCTAGAGGTTAACAATGAGCAGTTCTTC
CASSVLEVNNEQFF
>TRBV4-1|TRBD1|-|TRBJ1-2
TGCGCCAGCAGCCGCCTTACAGGGGGGAACTATGGCTACACCTTC
CASSRLTGGNYGYTF
>TRBV15|TRBD1|-|TRBJ1-2
TGTGCCACCAGCAGAGATCTTGTCAGGCAGGGGGCCGACTATGGCTACACCTTC
CATSRDLVRQGADYGYTF
>TRBV5-1|-|once|TRBJ2-2
TGCGCCACTTCTAGGGATCAGGGCGGGGAGCTGTTTTTT
CATSRDQGGELFF
>TRBV11-3|-|-|TRBJ2-5
TGTGCCAGCAGCGGGCCCGAGACCCAGTACTTC
CASSGPETQYF
>TRBV2|TRBD2|-|TRBJ2-7
TGTGCCAGCAGTGCCGGACTAGCGGGAGCCGACGAGCAGTACTTC
CASSAGLAGADEQYF
>TRBV14|-|-|TRBJ2-5
TGTGCCAGCAGCCAAGATTCCGTGGAGACCCAGTACTTC
CASSQDSVETQYF
>TRBV18|-|-|TRBJ2-3
TGTGCCAGCTCAGCACGTGCGCTAGCGCAAGATACGCAGTATTTT
CASSARALAQDTQYF
>TRBV3-1/TRBV3-2|-|-|TRBJ2-1
TGTGCCAGCAGCGGGGTTTCTAGGGAGTGGAATGAGCAGTTCTTC
CASSGVSREWNEQFF
>TRBV27|-|-|TRBJ1-1
TGTGCCAGCAGTTTGGTGGGCAGGCATGAAGCTTTCTTT
CASSLVGRHEAFF
>TRBV27|TRBD2|-|TRBJ2-1
TGTGCCAGCAGGGGACTAGCGGTCTATGAGCAGTTCTTC
CASRGLAVYEQFF
>TRBV7-9|TRBD1|-|TRBJ2-7
TGTGCCAGCAAACCAGGGGGCTTACACGAGCAGTACTTC
CASKPGGLHEQYF
>TRBV28|-|-|TRBJ1-1
TGTGCCAGCAGTTTAAATCAGGGTAGAACTGAAGCTTTCTTT
CASSLNQGRTEAFF
>TRBV7-7|-|-|TRBJ2-5
TGTGCTAGCAGCTTTGGAGGAGGGACGTACCAAGAGACCCAGTACTTC
CASSFGGGTYQETQYF
>TRBV27|TRBD1|once|TRBJ1-2
TGTGCCAGCGGGTCTATCGCAGGGACAGGGCACTATGGCTACACCTTC
CASGSIAGTGHYGYTF
>TRBV21-1|-|-|TRBJ1-2
TGTGCCAGCGTCGGAGAGGAACGGGTCGAAGAATTCTATGGCTACACCTTC
CASVGEERVEEFYGYTF
>TRBV7-8|-|-|TRBJ2-7
TGTGCCAGCAGCTTAATCAGGGTCTCCACCTACGAGCAGTACTTC
CASSLIRVSTYEQYF
>TRBV6-4|-|many|TRBJ2-4
TGTGCCAGCTCCATGAGCGGAGCCAAAAACATTCAGTACTTC
CASSMSGAKNIQYF
>TRBV9|TRBD2|-|TRBJ2-1
TGTGCCAGCAGCGTTGGCCTAGCGGGAGGGCGCAATGAGCAGTTCTTC
CASSVGLAGGRNEQFF
>TRBV7-9|-|-|TRBJ2-3
TGTGCCAGCAGCCCACGGAGAGTCACAGATACGCAGTATTTT
CASSPRRVTDTQYF
>TRBV11-3|TRBD1|once|TRBJ2-3
TGTGCCAGCAGCGGTTCCGGGACAGGGAGTACGCAGTATTTT
CASSGSGTGSTQYF
>TRBV4-1|-|-|TRBJ1-2
TGCGCCAGCAGCCAACAGGCATACTATGGCTACACCTTC
CASSQQAYYGYTF
>TRBV7-3|-|few|TRBJ1-3
TGTGCCAGCAGCCTAAACCGGGGGGCTGGAAACACCATATATTTT
CASSLNRGAGNTIYF
>TRBV19|-|-|TRBJ1-2
TGTGCCAGTAGTGTCCGGACAGCCGATATGAGCTATGGCTACACCTTC
CASSVRTADMSYGYTF
>TRBV11-2|TRBD1|-|TRBJ1-1
TGTGCCAGCAGCCCCAACAGGGGGGGCACTGAAGCTTTCTTT
CASSPNRGGTEAFF